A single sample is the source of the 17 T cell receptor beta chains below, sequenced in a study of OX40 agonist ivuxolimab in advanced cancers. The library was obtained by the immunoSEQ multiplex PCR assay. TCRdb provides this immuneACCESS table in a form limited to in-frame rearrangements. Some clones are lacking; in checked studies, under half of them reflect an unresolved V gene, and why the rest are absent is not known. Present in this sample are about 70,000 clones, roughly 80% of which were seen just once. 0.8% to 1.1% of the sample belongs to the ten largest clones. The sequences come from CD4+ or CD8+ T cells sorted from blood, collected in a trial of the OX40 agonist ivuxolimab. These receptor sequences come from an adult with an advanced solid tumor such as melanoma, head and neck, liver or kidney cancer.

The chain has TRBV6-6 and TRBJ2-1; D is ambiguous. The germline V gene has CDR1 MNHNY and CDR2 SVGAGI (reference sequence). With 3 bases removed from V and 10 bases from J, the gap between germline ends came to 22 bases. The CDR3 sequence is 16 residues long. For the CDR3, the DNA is TGTGCCAGCAGTTATAAGTCCGGGCCCCGCCCGTTGGAGCAGTTCTTC. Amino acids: CASSYKSGPRPLEQFF.

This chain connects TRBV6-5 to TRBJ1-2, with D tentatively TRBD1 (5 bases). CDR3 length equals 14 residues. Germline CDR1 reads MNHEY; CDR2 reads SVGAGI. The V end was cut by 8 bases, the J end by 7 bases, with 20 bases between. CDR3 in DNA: TGTGCCAGCGGGGCCGGGAAGGCAGGGCTTGGCTACACCTTC. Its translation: CASGAGKAGLGYTF.

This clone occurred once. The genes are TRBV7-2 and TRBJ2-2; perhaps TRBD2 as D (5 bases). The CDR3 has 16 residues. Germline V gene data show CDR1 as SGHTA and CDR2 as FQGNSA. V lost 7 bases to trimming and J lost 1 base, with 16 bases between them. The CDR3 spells CASTRRITLNTGELFF. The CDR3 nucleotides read TGTGCCAGCACAAGGAGGATCACACTGAACACCGGGGAGCTGTTTTTT.

The CDR3 loop reads CASSLVLAGYNEQFF. Here the CDR3 DNA reads TGTGCCAGCAGCTTAGTTCTAGCGGGATACAATGAGCAGTTCTTC. The gene calls are TRBV7-2 and TRBJ2-1; TRBD2 matches 9 bases. The CDR3 loop spans 15 amino acids. V shed 1 base, J shed 4 bases, and the junction held 2 bases outside the gene matches. Germline CDR1 is SGHTA and CDR2 is FQGNSA.

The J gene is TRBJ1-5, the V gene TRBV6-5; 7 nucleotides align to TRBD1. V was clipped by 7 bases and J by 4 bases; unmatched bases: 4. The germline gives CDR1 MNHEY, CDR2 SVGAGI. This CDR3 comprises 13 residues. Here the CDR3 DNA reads TGTGCCAGCACCAGGGGGAGTAATCAGCCCCAGCATTTT. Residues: CASTRGSNQPQHF.

CDR3 loop: CASTPGLARTDTQYF. CDR3 coding DNA: TGTGCCAGCACCCCAGGACTAGCCCGCACAGATACGCAGTATTTT. The genes are TRBV2 and TRBJ2-3; 8 nucleotides align to TRBD2. V shed 7 bases, J shed 1 base, and the junction held 7 bases outside the gene matches. The CDR3 loop spans 15 amino acids. The germline V gene has CDR1 SNHLY and CDR2 FYNNEI.

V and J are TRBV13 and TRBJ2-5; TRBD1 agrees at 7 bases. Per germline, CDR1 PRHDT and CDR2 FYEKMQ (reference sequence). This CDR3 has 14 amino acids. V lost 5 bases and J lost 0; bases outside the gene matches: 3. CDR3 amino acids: CASSMTGNQETQYF. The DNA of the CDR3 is TGTGCCAGCAGCATGACAGGGAACCAAGAGACCCAGTACTTC.

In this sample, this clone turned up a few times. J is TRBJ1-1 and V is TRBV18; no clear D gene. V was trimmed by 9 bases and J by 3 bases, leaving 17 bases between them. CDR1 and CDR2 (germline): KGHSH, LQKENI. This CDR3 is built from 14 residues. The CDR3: CASLLRSKDTEAFF. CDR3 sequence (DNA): TGTGCCAGTCTCTTACGTTCTAAGGACACTGAAGCTTTCTTT.

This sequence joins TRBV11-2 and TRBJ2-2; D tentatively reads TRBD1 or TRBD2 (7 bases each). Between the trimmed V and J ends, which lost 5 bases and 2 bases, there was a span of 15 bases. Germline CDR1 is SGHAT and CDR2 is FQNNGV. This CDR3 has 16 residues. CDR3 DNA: TGTGCCAGCAGCACTGGGGAGGGGGCCAACACCGGGGAGCTGTTTTTT. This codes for CASSTGEGANTGELFF.

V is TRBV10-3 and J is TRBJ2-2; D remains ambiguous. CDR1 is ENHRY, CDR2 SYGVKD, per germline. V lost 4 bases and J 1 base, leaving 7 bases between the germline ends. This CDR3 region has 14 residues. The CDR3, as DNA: TGTGCCATCAGTGGCTCCATGAACACCGGGGAGCTGTTTTTT. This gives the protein CAISGSMNTGELFF.

CDR3 DNA sequence: TGCGCCAGCAGCTTGGATTTAGGGGGACAGGATTACTCCTACGAGCAGTACTTC. It translates to CASSLDLGGQDYSYEQYF. The gene calls are TRBV5-1 and TRBJ2-7; 8 bases align to TRBD1. Germline trimming cut 0 bases from V and 0 bases from J; bases unmatched to any gene: 11. CDR3 length: 18 amino acids. In germline, CDR1 is SGHRS, CDR2 YFSETQ.

CDR3 nucleotide sequence: TGTGCCAGCAGCGTGGGACAGAGCTCCTACAATGAGCAGTTCTTC. Translated: CASSVGQSSYNEQFF. V and J are TRBV5-4 and TRBJ2-1; 7 nucleotides line up with TRBD1. Per germline, CDR1 SGHNT and CDR2 YYREEE (reference sequence). CDR3 length: 15 amino acids. V dropped 4 bases and J dropped 0; count of bases not matched to a gene: 4. Looking up the rest from reference TRBV5-4 and TRBJ2-1 gives the full variable domain: ETGVTQSPTHLIKTRGQQVTLRCSSQSGHNTVSWYQQALGQGPQFIFQYYREEENGRGNFPPRFSGLQFPNYSSELNVNALELDDSALYLCASSVGQSSYNEQFFGPGTRLTVL.

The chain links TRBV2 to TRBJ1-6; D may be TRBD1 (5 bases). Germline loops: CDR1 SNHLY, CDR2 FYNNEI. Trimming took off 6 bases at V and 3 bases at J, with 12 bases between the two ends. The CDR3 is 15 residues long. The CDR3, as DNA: TGTGCCAGCAGGGGGGGATTGTTCTATAATTCACCCCTCCACTTT. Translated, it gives CASRGGLFYNSPLHF.

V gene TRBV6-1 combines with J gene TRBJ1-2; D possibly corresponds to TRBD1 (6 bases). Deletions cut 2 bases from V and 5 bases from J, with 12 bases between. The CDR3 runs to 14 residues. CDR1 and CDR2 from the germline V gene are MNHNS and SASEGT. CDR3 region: CASSEIGGAYGYTF. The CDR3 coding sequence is TGTGCCAGCAGTGAAATCGGGGGGGCGTATGGCTACACCTTC.

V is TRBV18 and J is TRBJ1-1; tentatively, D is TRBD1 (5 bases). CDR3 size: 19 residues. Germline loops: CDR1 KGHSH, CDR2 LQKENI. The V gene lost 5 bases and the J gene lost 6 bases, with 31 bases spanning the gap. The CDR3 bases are TGTGCCAGCTCAAGGATCGGGCTAGACAGCGGGTCACAAACACCTGAAGCTTTCTTT. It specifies CASSRIGLDSGSQTPEAFF.

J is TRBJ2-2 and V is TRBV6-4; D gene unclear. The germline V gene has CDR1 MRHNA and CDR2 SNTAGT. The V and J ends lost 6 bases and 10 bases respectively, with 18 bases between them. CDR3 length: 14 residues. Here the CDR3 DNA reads TGTGCCAGCAGCCGTAGGGCCCCGGGCGAGGAGCTGTTTTTT. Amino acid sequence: CASSRRAPGEELFF.

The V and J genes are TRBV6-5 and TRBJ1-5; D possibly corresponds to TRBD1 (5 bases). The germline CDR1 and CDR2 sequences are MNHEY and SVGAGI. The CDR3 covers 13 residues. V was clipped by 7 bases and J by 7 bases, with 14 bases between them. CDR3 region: CASNGGLGQPQHF. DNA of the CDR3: TGTGCCAGCAACGGGGGTTTAGGGCAGCCCCAGCATTTT.